A single T cell receptor (beta chain) is shown here with its context. Antigen unknown. The entry originates in a study of CD8 T cells in ankylosing spondylitis. TCRdb re-called the 5' RACE reads through MiXCR, storing one row per CDR3 protein. The sample lists 470,000 or so distinct CDR3 sequences; 20% to 30% were seen once. Study outcomes and limitations: Reports of some motif variants in reactive arthritis synovial fluid and blood predate this one. Reported data indicate significant enrichment of disease-linked clones within matched ankylosing spondylitis synovial fluid. Within ankylosing spondylitis blood, a TCR beta motif made up of several highly homologous variants appeared to be characteristic.

The CDR3 sequence is 14 residues long. V lost 10 bases to trimming and J lost 0 bases, with 15 bases between them. Germline CDR1 reads LNHDA; CDR2 reads SQIVND (reference sequence). This clonotype was sampled from a male donor with ankylosing spondylitis. The specimen was blood, either unsorted or a sorted T cell fraction (not recorded which). The chain uses TRBV19 and TRBJ1-2, with D uncertain. As DNA, the CDR3 is TGTGCCACCTCTTCGGGGTTGCCTAACTATGGCTACACCTTC. As protein: CATSSGLPNYGYTF.